This record covers a single T cell receptor beta chain. This clone was seen a handful of times. The specificity of this receptor is unknown. Per-base qualities were not stored, and no clone one base away is much larger. Genomic DNA was isolated from the sorted cells so that the TCRbeta CDR3 region could be sequenced. TCRbeta CDR3 regions were sequenced using the immunoSEQ Assay. TCRdb stores this immuneACCESS table with in-frame sequences only. Part of the clones is absent; in the studies checked, under half of the shortfall reflects unresolved V genes, and no reason is known for the rest. The sample table holds tens of thousands of clones, of which about 94% were seen once. Roughly a fifth of the sample comes from the top ten. CDR1 is given as SQVTM and CDR2 as ANQGSEA, both from the germline V gene. From the cysteine up to the phenylalanine, the CDR3 has a length of 13 residues. The retained sequence is limited to the CDR3, 39 bases, with the frame set at the first base. Relative to germline, V is missing 4 bases and J is missing 4 bases, with 3 bases of the junction outside any gene match.

Patients with a history of autoimmune disease or receiving systemic immunosuppression were excluded from the trial. Peripheral blood for TCR sequencing was drawn from every dose cohort at baseline, at cycle 4 day 1 and at cycle 7 day 1. The samples were taken from a phase I, first-in-human, multicenter, open-label dose-escalation trial of ivuxolimab. Adults with locally advanced or metastatic head and neck squamous cell, hepatocellular, melanoma or renal cell carcinoma were enrolled in the trial. Before TCR sequencing, CD4+ T cells and CD8+ T cells were sorted from peripheral blood as separate populations. These data belong to a study of OX40 agonist ivuxolimab in advanced cancers. Background for the entire study: The costimulatory receptor OX40 (CD134) was targeted by ivuxolimab, a fully human IgG2 agonistic monoclonal antibody. The paper describes the monotherapy dose-escalation part (N of about 52 patients) of the phase I trial of ivuxolimab. Among the 50 to 55 dose-escalation patients, roughly 20 had hepatocellular carcinoma, approximately 15 melanoma, 9 renal cell carcinoma and 9 head and neck cancer. Patients were allowed to have had prior anti-PD-1, anti-PD-L1 or anti-CTLA-4 therapy, and around 37% of the dose-escalation patients had previously received checkpoint inhibitors. Intravenous ivuxolimab was administered to patients every 2 weeks at six dose levels: 0.01, 0.1, 0.3, 1.5, 3 and 10 mg/kg. The dose-escalation cohort was about 83% male with a mean age of approximately 60 years, ranging from roughly 23 to 79. Peripheral TCRbeta sequencing aimed to test whether ivuxolimab altered TCR sequence diversity and caused clonal T-cell expansion. Partial responses occurred in three dose-escalation patients, of whom one had hepatocellular carcinoma and two had cutaneous melanoma. Overall study outcomes, separate from this receptor: In the 0.1-3.0 mg/kg groups, partial responders were among the patients with the lowest normalized peripheral clonal expansion, particularly in CD8+ T cells. Low levels of normalized T-cell clonal expansion were also seen in some nonresponding patients. The antigen specificity of the clonally expanded peripheral T cells was not determined. After ivuxolimab, CD8+ T cells had more expanded clones than CD4+ T cells on average. At doses of 0.1 to 3.0 mg/kg, clonal expansion of both CD4+ and CD8+ T cells in blood was seen between baseline and week 6.

This receptor chain uses TRBV29-1 and TRBJ2-1, and 8 junction bases match TRBD2. This sequence originates from an adult with an advanced solid tumor such as melanoma, head and neck, liver or kidney cancer. The specimen comprised CD4+ or CD8+ T cells sorted from blood, sampled in a trial of the OX40 agonist ivuxolimab. The nucleotide sequence is TGCAGCGTTGTACTAGCGGTTTACAATGAGCAGTTCTTC. Its translation is CSVVLAVYNEQFF.